This entry lists 6 T cell receptor beta chains sequenced from one sample in a study of response to subunit inactivated influenza vaccine. TCRdb re-called the RT-PCR reads through MiXCR, storing one row per CDR3 protein. The profile shows around 480,000 distinct CDR3 sequences, about 17% of them singletons. Sequenced material: CD4+ T cells sorted from PBMCs, taken around 25 months after vaccination. The receptors come from a man between 50 and 75 years old who received an inactivated influenza vaccine.

This clonotype was seen ten or more times. J is TRBJ2-2 and V is TRBV20-1, with a weak D call TRBD2 (5 bases). Trimming shortened V by 2 bases and J by 0 bases, and 10 bases separated the two germline ends. This CDR3 region has 15 residues. CDR1 and CDR2 (germline): DFQATT, SNEGSKA (reference sequence). CDR3 residues: CSARFGSANTGELFF. CDR3 in DNA: TGCAGTGCTAGATTCGGTAGCGCGAACACCGGGGAGCTGTTTTTT.

The chain employs TRBV28 and TRBJ2-1; 7 nucleotides agree with TRBD1. Germline V gene sequence: CDR1 MDHEN, CDR2 SYDVKM. V lost 7 bases, J lost 4 bases, and 10 bases stayed unmatched. This CDR3 is built from 15 residues. The CDR3 nucleotides are TGTGCCAGCAACAGCATGGGGACAGCATACAATGAGCAGTTCTTC. Translation gives CASNSMGTAYNEQFF.

This chain connects TRBV2 to TRBJ2-5, with TRBD2 matching over 11 bases. With V trimmed by 11 bases and J by 6 bases, 11 bases remained unmatched. This CDR3 spans 14 amino acids. Per germline, CDR1 SNHLY and CDR2 FYNNEI. Written as DNA, the CDR3 is TGTGCCTCCAGGGTAGCGGGGGGGACGAAGACCCAGTACTTC. It yields the protein CASRVAGGTKTQYF.

The chain links TRBV6-1 to TRBJ1-2, with TRBD1 as a possible D gene (6 bases). Germline lookup yields CDR1 MNHNS and CDR2 SASEGT. Trimming removed 7 bases from V and 8 bases from J, with 26 bases in between. The length of the CDR3 is 16 residues. The CDR3 DNA is TGTGCCAGCACCCCCTTCAAGTTAGGGGGGGCCAGGGGCTACACCTTC. It is translated as CASTPFKLGGARGYTF.

The V call is TRBV5-1, the J call TRBJ1-2, with TRBD1 matching 8 bases. This CDR3 is 16 amino acids long. The germline CDR1 and CDR2 sequences are SGHRS and YFSETQ. J lost 0 bases, V lost 2 bases, and 6 bases had no gene match. CDR3 bases: TGCGCCAGCAGCTTCGTCAGGGGGCCCGCTAACTATGGCTACACCTTC. It yields the protein CASSFVRGPANYGYTF.

This clonotype was seen more than once but under ten times. The gene calls are TRBV20-1 and TRBJ1-1; TRBD1 matches at 7 bases. This CDR3 has 13 residues. The V segment lost 4 bases and the J segment 3 bases; nucleotides outside the gene matches: 5. In germline, CDR1 is DFQATT, CDR2 SNEGSKA (reference sequence). Written as DNA, the CDR3 is TGCAGTGCTAACGCAGGGGGGGACACTGAAGCTTTCTTT. It yields the protein CSANAGGDTEAFF.